The 10 T cell receptor beta chains listed next were all sequenced from one sample in a study of OX40 agonist ivuxolimab in advanced cancers. Clones were read by immunoSEQ multiplex PCR, and TCRdb kept only the in-frame ones, dropping some. The sample has under 100,000 clones, 85% to 95% seen once; the top ten hold approximately 9.9%. The specimen comprised CD4+ or CD8+ T cells sorted from blood, sampled in a trial of the OX40 agonist ivuxolimab. The receptors were gathered from an adult with an advanced solid tumor such as melanoma, head and neck, liver or kidney cancer.

This chain links TRBV4-2 with TRBJ2-1, with D hard to call. Germline-derived CDR1 and CDR2 are LGHNA and YNFKEQ. V was clipped by 4 bases and J by 10 bases, with 8 bases between them. This CDR3 has 11 amino acids. The CDR3 region has the DNA TGTGCCAGCAGCCTCTTGGGGGAGCAGTTCTTC. Its translation is CASSLLGEQFF.

The rearrangement uses TRBV27 and TRBJ1-2; 7 bases line up with TRBD1. Germline values: CDR1 MNHEY, CDR2 SMNVEV (reference sequence). V shed 7 bases, J shed 7 bases, and the junction held 15 bases outside the gene matches. The CDR3 contains 15 residues. The CDR3 bases are TGTGCCAGCACTCAGGGGGGGGCCTACCTTGGTGGCTACACCTTC. Amino acids: CASTQGGAYLGGYTF.

The gene calls are TRBV9 and TRBJ1-4; 9 bases are shared with TRBD1. Germline V gene lookup returns CDR1 SGDLS and CDR2 YYNGEE. V gave up 3 bases and J gave up 0 bases; unmatched junction bases: 6. CDR3 size: 17 residues. The CDR3, as DNA: TGTGCCAGCAGCGATACAGGGGGCGCGGCAACTAATGAAAAACTGTTTTTT. Amino acids: CASSDTGGAATNEKLFF. Combining the CDR3 with reference TRBV9 and TRBJ1-4 gives the whole variable domain DSGVTQTPKHLITATGQRVTLRCSPRSGDLSVYWYQQSLDQGLQFLIQYYNGEERAKGNILERFSAQQFPDLHSELNLSSLELGDSALYFCASSDTGGAATNEKLFFGSGTQLSVL.

The genes are TRBV7-6 and TRBJ1-3; a weak D match, TRBD1 (6 bases). The length of the CDR3 is 15 residues. The V gene's germline CDR1 is SGHVS and CDR2 FNYEAQ. V gave up 5 bases and J gave up 4 bases, with 15 bases separating them. The CDR3 nucleotides are TGTGCCAGCAGCCCGGTGGGGGGGGCCGGAAACACCATATATTTT. Residues: CASSPVGGAGNTIYF.

V and J are TRBV18 and TRBJ2-2; D remains ambiguous. V lost 0 bases and J 4 bases, leaving 6 bases between the germline ends. This CDR3 region has 14 residues. Germline V lookup: CDR1 KGHSH, CDR2 LQKENI. The CDR3 region has the DNA TGTGCCAGCTCACCACCGATGAGCACCGGGGAGCTGTTTTTT. Translation: CASSPPMSTGELFF.

The chain uses TRBV13 and TRBJ2-2; TRBD1 agrees at 10 bases. The CDR3 is 16 residues long. Germline assignment: CDR1 PRHDT and CDR2 FYEKMQ (reference sequence). The trim removed 4 bases at V and 5 bases at J, leaving 7 bases unmatched. The CDR3 nucleotides read TGTGCCAGCAGCTCTGCCGGGACAGGGGAAACCGGGGAGCTGTTTTTT. Translating gives CASSSAGTGETGELFF.

The rearrangement joins TRBV11-2 to TRBJ2-7, with 11 bases that match TRBD1. Trimming cost V 3 bases and J 1 base; bases outside gene matches: 14. The germline V gene encodes CDR1 SGHAT and CDR2 FQNNGV. The CDR3 extends over 19 amino acids. The CDR3, as DNA: TGTGCCAGCAGCTTCTTTAGCCAATGGGACAGGGGGACTTCCTACGAGCAGTACTTC. As protein: CASSFFSQWDRGTSYEQYF.

V usage is TRBV6-6 and J usage is TRBJ2-5; D uncertain. V was shortened by 6 bases and J by 2 bases, with 19 bases between the two germline ends. This CDR3 has 16 residues. CDR1 and CDR2 from the germline V gene are MNHNY and SVGAGI (reference sequence). The CDR3 sequence: CASRLPYSKEQETQYF. The CDR3 DNA follows: TGTGCCAGCAGATTACCATACTCAAAGGAACAAGAGACCCAGTACTTC.

CDR3 coding DNA: TGTGCCAGCAGTTCGACAGCCTACGAGCAGTACTTC. It yields the protein CASSSTAYEQYF. This chain joins TRBV27 and TRBJ2-7; possible D gene TRBD1, 5 bases. Trimming left V 4 bases short and J 2 bases short, with 6 bases between. CDR3 length equals 12 residues. In germline, CDR1 is MNHEY, CDR2 SMNVEV (reference sequence).

The CDR3 nucleotides read TGCGCCAGCAGCCAAGATTTTGGGGGCGCGTACACTGAAGCTTTCTTT. It specifies CASSQDFGGAYTEAFF. The chain links TRBV4-3 to TRBJ1-1, with a tentative D call TRBD1 (6 bases). V was trimmed by 0 bases and J by 3 bases, leaving 14 bases between them. Germline lookup yields CDR1 LGHNA and CDR2 YSLEER. CDR3 length equals 16 residues.